The 10 T cell receptor beta chains given below trace back to one sample, sequenced in a study of blood T cell repertoires in COVID-19. Here immunoSEQ multiplex PCR was the method, and the copy in TCRdb shows in-frame clones only, minus some. Of over 200,000 clones in the sample, roughly 85% were seen once. The material sequenced was peripheral blood. The receptor set was obtained from a middle-aged woman with active or convalescent COVID-19.

The rearrangement uses TRBV27 and TRBJ2-7, with a tentative D call TRBD1 (6 bases). V lost 5 bases to trimming and J lost 0 bases, with 11 bases between them. There are 14 residues in the CDR3. Germline values: CDR1 MNHEY, CDR2 SMNVEV (reference sequence). The CDR3 DNA is TGTGCCAGCAGTACAGGGTTAAGCTCCTACGAGCAGTACTTC. Protein product: CASSTGLSSYEQYF.

The J gene is TRBJ2-2, the V gene TRBV18; D may be TRBD2 (6 bases). This CDR3 is 15 amino acids long. V dropped 2 bases and J dropped 3 bases, with 10 bases sitting between them. Germline loops: CDR1 KGHSH, CDR2 LQKENI. The CDR3, as DNA: TGTGCCAGCTCACCAGCGGGGCGGGACACCGGGGAGCTGTTTTTT. This gives the protein CASSPAGRDTGELFF.

The gene calls are TRBV19 and TRBJ2-7; 7 positions match TRBD1. The CDR3 contains 14 residues. Germline values: CDR1 LNHDA, CDR2 SQIVND (reference sequence). V shed 1 base and J 2 bases; nucleotides not matched to a gene: 2. For the CDR3, the DNA is TGTGCCAGTAGTATAGGACAGGGTGCCTACGAGCAGTACTTC. This sequence encodes CASSIGQGAYEQYF.

The CDR3 spells CATSDLGGHQETQYF. For the CDR3, the DNA is TGTGCCACCAGTGATTTAGGGGGACACCAAGAGACCCAGTACTTC. This chain connects TRBV24-1 to TRBJ2-5; a weak D match, TRBD1 (6 bases). The CDR3 consists of 15 residues. The germline V gene encodes CDR1 KGHDR and CDR2 SFDVKD. V was clipped by 1 base and J by 0 bases, with 8 bases between them.

The rearrangement links TRBV7-2 to TRBJ1-2; the D is unclear. This CDR3 region has 14 residues. Germline lookup yields CDR1 SGHTA and CDR2 FQGNSA. The V end was cut by 4 bases, the J end by 6 bases, with 15 bases between. The CDR3 DNA is TGTGCCAGCAGCTCTCAGACGCGGCCGGATGGCTACACCTTC. It specifies CASSSQTRPDGYTF. Based on the CDR3 plus reference TRBV7-2 and TRBJ1-2, the full variable domain is GAGVSQSPSNKVTEKGKDVELRCDPISGHTALYWYRQSLGQGLEFLIYFQGNSAPDKSGLPSDRFSAERTGGSVSTLTIQRTQQEDSAVYLCASSSQTRPDGYTFGSGTRLTVV.

The chain employs TRBV28 and TRBJ1-2, with D perhaps matching TRBD1 (6 bases). Germline CDR1 is MDHEN and CDR2 is SYDVKM. The CDR3 is 15 residues long. V gave up 2 bases and J gave up 5 bases, with 15 bases separating them. The CDR3 sequence: CASSLTPDSSYGYTF. DNA of the CDR3: TGTGCCAGCAGTTTAACCCCGGACAGTTCTTATGGCTACACCTTC.

J is TRBJ2-1 and V is TRBV5-1; 15 positions agree with TRBD2. CDR1 is SGHRS, CDR2 YFSETQ, per germline. CDR3 length: 20 amino acids. J was trimmed by 1 base and V by 1 base; bases with no gene match: 9. CDR3 sequence (DNA): TGCGCCAGCAGCTTGCTTGGGACTAGCGGGAGGTTCGAATCCTACAATGAGCAGTTCTTC. Translating it yields CASSLLGTSGRFESYNEQFF.

The chain uses TRBV6-2 or TRBV6-3 and TRBJ2-5; TRBD1 aligns across 7 bases. V lost 0 bases, J lost 1 base, and 5 bases stayed unmatched. Germline CDR1 MNHEY, CDR2 SVGEGT. CDR3 length equals 16 residues. CDR3 DNA: TGTGCCAGCAGTTACTCGACAGGGCGGCTCCAAGAGACCCAGTACTTC. Amino acids: CASSYSTGRLQETQYF.

The chain joins TRBV19 to TRBJ1-6; 7 positions agree with TRBD1. After removal of 5 bases from V and 5 bases from J, the junction contained 6 bases not matched to a gene. The germline V gene has CDR1 LNHDA and CDR2 SQIVND (reference sequence). This CDR3 is 15 amino acids long. CDR3: CASSVTGSDNSPLHF. The CDR3 region has the DNA TGTGCCAGTAGTGTGACAGGGTCGGATAATTCACCCCTCCACTTT.

The chain combines TRBV6-1 with TRBJ1-4, with a weak D call TRBD1 (5 bases). Per germline, CDR1 MNHNS and CDR2 SASEGT. This CDR3 has 16 residues. Trimming took 3 bases from V and 2 from J, leaving 13 bases between them. This CDR3 reads CASSDHGARTNEKLFF. In DNA form, the CDR3 reads TGTGCCAGCAGTGATCATGGGGCCAGGACTAATGAAAAACTGTTTTTT.